Listed below are T cell receptor beta chains from one sample, sequenced in a study of T cell responses to AZD1222 COVID-19 vaccine. TCRdb keeps only in-frame clones here, not all; method: immunoSEQ multiplex PCR. The data hold some 100,000 clones, with around nine tenths observed a single time. Sequencing was performed on peripheral blood, taken on day 0 of AZD1222 vaccination. All receptors come from an adult in good health. The CDR3 runs from the conserved cysteine through the conserved F or W. Each record gives: V gene, D gene, J gene, clone size, CDR3 DNA, CDR3 protein. The D gene is left open where the match is weak. Some rows mark clone size as missing; the rest say once, few, many or name a class of expanded clone.

V: TRBV3-1/TRBV3-2
D: .
J: TRBJ1-2
size: .
DNA: TGTGCCAGCAGCCAAGCGGGAAACTATGGCTACACCTTC
CDR3: CASSQAGNYGYTF

V: TRBV5-1
D: .
J: TRBJ1-2
size: once
DNA: TGCGCCAGCAGCTCCGGACAGAGTTGGGGCTACACCTTC
CDR3: CASSSGQSWGYTF

V: TRBV11-2
D: TRBD1
J: TRBJ1-4
size: .
DNA: TGTGCCAGCACGGTAGGACAGGGAAATGAAAAACTGTTTTTT
CDR3: CASTVGQGNEKLFF

V: TRBV27
D: .
J: TRBJ1-3
size: once
DNA: TGTGCCAGCAGCCCCGGGCTCCGGGGAGGAAACACCATATATTTT
CDR3: CASSPGLRGGNTIYF

V: TRBV6-2/TRBV6-3
D: .
J: TRBJ2-7
size: .
DNA: TGTGCCAGCAGTTGGGGTCGAGGCCCCTACGAGCAGTACTTC
CDR3: CASSWGRGPYEQYF

V: TRBV30
D: .
J: TRBJ2-5
size: .
DNA: TGTGCCTGGAATCCGGGACCACAAGAGACCCAGTACTTC
CDR3: CAWNPGPQETQYF

V: TRBV5-1
D: .
J: TRBJ1-2
size: .
DNA: TGCGCCAGCAGCTTGGCCGGGAGGCCGGAAGGCTACACCTTC
CDR3: CASSLAGRPEGYTF

V: TRBV2
D: TRBD2
J: TRBJ2-3
size: .
DNA: TGTGCCAGCATGTTCCAAGCGGGGGACACAGATACGCAGTATTTT
CDR3: CASMFQAGDTDTQYF

V: TRBV3-1/TRBV3-2
D: .
J: TRBJ1-4
size: once
DNA: TGTGCCAGCAGCCAAGACGGTACCGATGAAAAACTGTTTTTT
CDR3: CASSQDGTDEKLFF

V: TRBV24-1
D: .
J: TRBJ1-1
size: .
DNA: TGTGCCACCAGTAATTCTCCTGACACTGAAGCTTTCTTT
CDR3: CATSNSPDTEAFF

V: TRBV12-3/TRBV12-4
D: TRBD1
J: TRBJ1-5
size: .
DNA: TGTGCCAGCAGAGCAGGGGGGAGGCAGCCCCAGCATTTT
CDR3: CASRAGGRQPQHF

V: TRBV4-3
D: TRBD1
J: TRBJ1-2
size: .
DNA: TGCGCCAGCAGCCCGGGACAGGGACTATATGGCTACACCTTC
CDR3: CASSPGQGLYGYTF

V: TRBV5-4
D: TRBD2
J: TRBJ2-7
size: .
DNA: TGTGCCAGCAGCTTTCTTAGCGGGGGCGGGTCCTACGAGCAGTACTTC
CDR3: CASSFLSGGGSYEQYF

V: TRBV7-3
D: TRBD1
J: TRBJ2-7
size: once
DNA: TGTGCCAGCAGTTTAACCGGGACAGGGGGAACCTACGAGCAGTACTTC
CDR3: CASSLTGTGGTYEQYF

V: TRBV21-1
D: .
J: TRBJ2-1
size: .
DNA: TGTGCCAGCAGCACCCACAATGAGCAGTTCTTC
CDR3: CASSTHNEQFF

V: TRBV5-4
D: .
J: TRBJ1-6
size: .
DNA: TGTGCCAGCTCAAGGACCCAAGATAATTCACCCCTCCACTTT
CDR3: CASSRTQDNSPLHF

V: TRBV6-5
D: .
J: TRBJ1-1
size: .
DNA: TGTGCCAGCAGTTACGAGGACAGAAAGAACACTGAAGCTTTCTTT
CDR3: CASSYEDRKNTEAFF

V: TRBV18
D: .
J: TRBJ1-5
size: .
DNA: TGTGCCAGCTCAGAGGCCGGGGGAAAACAGCCCCAGCATTTT
CDR3: CASSEAGGKQPQHF

V: TRBV6-2/TRBV6-3
D: .
J: TRBJ2-6
size: .
DNA: TGTGCCAGCAGCCTCTCTGGGGCCAACGTCCTGACTTTC
CDR3: CASSLSGANVLTF

V: TRBV7-9
D: .
J: TRBJ1-5
size: .
DNA: TGTGCCAGCAGCCCGAGAGGAGGGTTGGGCGGCAATCAGCCCCAGCATTTT
CDR3: CASSPRGGLGGNQPQHF

V: TRBV4-2
D: TRBD2
J: TRBJ2-7
size: once
DNA: TGTGCCAGCAGCCAAGAGGTCCCTAGCGGGTCCTCCTCCTACGAGCAGTACTTC
CDR3: CASSQEVPSGSSSYEQYF

V: TRBV12-3/TRBV12-4
D: .
J: TRBJ1-2
size: .
DNA: TGTGCCAGCAGTTTAGGGGAAGGGAATGGCTACACCTTC
CDR3: CASSLGEGNGYTF

V: TRBV7-3
D: TRBD2
J: TRBJ2-1
size: .
DNA: TGTGCCAGCAGCCCGGGGGGGCCGGGTTACAATGAGCAGTTCTTC
CDR3: CASSPGGPGYNEQFF

V: TRBV15
D: .
J: TRBJ1-5
size: .
DNA: TGTGCCACCAGCAGAGATTTTAATCAGCCCCAGCATTTT
CDR3: CATSRDFNQPQHF

V: TRBV6-2/TRBV6-3
D: .
J: TRBJ1-1
size: .
DNA: TGTGCCAGCAGGTACCTCAGGAACACTGAAGCTTTCTTT
CDR3: CASRYLRNTEAFF

V: TRBV4-3
D: TRBD2
J: TRBJ2-3
size: few
DNA: TGCGCCAGCAGCCAAGATCTGGCGTCTAGCGGGGGCCTCACAGATACGCAGTATTTT
CDR3: CASSQDLASSGGLTDTQYF

V: TRBV5-1
D: TRBD1
J: TRBJ2-5
size: .
DNA: TGCGCCAGCAGCTTACAGGGGTCTAGGGAGACCCAGTACTTC
CDR3: CASSLQGSRETQYF

V: TRBV6-5
D: .
J: TRBJ2-2
size: .
DNA: TGTGCCATGGGACTTCTTTTCGGGGAGCTGTTTTTT
CDR3: CAMGLLFGELFF

V: TRBV5-1
D: .
J: TRBJ2-3
size: once
DNA: TGCGCCAGCGGAACCTCGGCCGGCACAGATACGCAGTATTTT
CDR3: CASGTSAGTDTQYF

V: TRBV19
D: .
J: TRBJ2-1
size: .
DNA: TGTGCCAGTAGTCAATACTTCACTACTACAATGAACAATGAGCAGTTCTTC
CDR3: CASSQYFTTTMNNEQFF

V: TRBV3-1/TRBV3-2
D: .
J: TRBJ1-2
size: .
DNA: TGTGCCAGCAGCCAAGGGGGGGCAGGGGCAGGGTATGGCTACACCTTC
CDR3: CASSQGGAGAGYGYTF

V: TRBV27
D: .
J: TRBJ1-6
size: .
DNA: TGTGCCAGCAGTTCCCCCCCCAGCAATTCACCCCTCCACTTT
CDR3: CASSSPPSNSPLHF

V: TRBV19
D: .
J: TRBJ1-5
size: once
DNA: TGTGCCAGTAATCGACCCGCAGGAGACGATAGCAATCAGCCCCAGCATTTT
CDR3: CASNRPAGDDSNQPQHF

V: TRBV10-3
D: TRBD2
J: TRBJ2-2
size: .
DNA: TGTGCCATCAGTGAGGCTCCTTTTTCACGCGGGGGGCGCGACACCGGGGAGCTGTTTTTT
CDR3: CAISEAPFSRGGRDTGELFF

V: TRBV19
D: TRBD2
J: TRBJ2-1
size: once
DNA: TGTGCCACGGGGACTAGCGGGGATGAGCAGTTCTTC
CDR3: CATGTSGDEQFF

V: TRBV6-2/TRBV6-3
D: TRBD1
J: TRBJ1-5
size: few
DNA: TGTGCCAGCAGCCCACAGGGGGCGCTTTCCAATCAGCCCCAGCATTTT
CDR3: CASSPQGALSNQPQHF

V: TRBV19
D: .
J: TRBJ1-4
size: .
DNA: TGTGCCAGTAGTATCGCGTTATCAACTAATGAAAAACTGTTTTTT
CDR3: CASSIALSTNEKLFF

V: TRBV3-1/TRBV3-2
D: TRBD1
J: TRBJ1-1
size: .
DNA: TGTGCCAGCAGCCAAGCCGGACAGGATTGGACTGAAGCTTTCTTT
CDR3: CASSQAGQDWTEAFF

V: TRBV7-2
D: TRBD1
J: TRBJ1-6
size: few
DNA: TGTGCCAGCAGGGGACAGGGGAGGAATTATAATTCACCCCTCCACTTT
CDR3: CASRGQGRNYNSPLHF

V: TRBV11-2
D: .
J: TRBJ1-2
size: .
DNA: TGTGCCAGCAGCTTAGACAGGGGAGGCTATGGCTACACCTTC
CDR3: CASSLDRGGYGYTF

V: TRBV4-3
D: TRBD1
J: TRBJ1-3
size: .
DNA: TGCGCCAGCAGCCAAGAAGGGACAGGGGGCGCCGGAAACACCATATATTTT
CDR3: CASSQEGTGGAGNTIYF

V: TRBV7-2
D: .
J: TRBJ1-3
size: .
DNA: TGTGCCAGCAGTTTACACAGGGCCCAGTCAGGAAACACCATATATTTT
CDR3: CASSLHRAQSGNTIYF

V: TRBV7-3
D: .
J: TRBJ2-3
size: .
DNA: TGTGCCAGCAGCCCTACAGCGGGCTTAAGCACAGATACGCAGTATTTT
CDR3: CASSPTAGLSTDTQYF